This T cell receptor beta chain originates from a study of spatial heterogeneity in lung cancer (dated by TCRdb to between 2018 and 2021). Concerning the study at large: Beta-chain transcripts were consistently detected in greater numbers than alpha-chain transcripts, which likely reflects a higher abundance of beta-chain transcripts. In the raw uncorrected reads, each unique combination of TCR and UMI appeared on average more than ten times. In non-small cell lung cancer, the study made a quantitative comparison of TCR alpha and beta repertoires among multiple tumor regions, matched nontumor lung and blood. TCR repertoire features were related to nonsynonymous mutation counts determined by whole-exome sequencing of tumor tissue. Both alpha and beta chains were TCR-sequenced in samples taken at surgery, namely 220 tumor regions, around 70 matched nontumor lung samples and 45 to 60 PBMC samples.

This clonotype was seen many times. Its antigen is still unknown. No base quality information exists; no much larger clone differs at one position. V is shortened by 6 bases, J by 0 bases, and the region joining them spans 6 bases. For CDR1 and CDR2, the germline V gene (reference sequence) lists SEHNR and FQNEAQ. From cysteine to phenylalanine, the CDR3 is 13 amino acids long. Only the CDR3 region is kept as DNA, spanning 39 bases read in frame from base 1. Summary of the overall study and its limitations: Confirming at a functional level the hypothesis that regional TCRs recognize regional mutations was considered to require additional single-cell paired TCR alpha and beta sequencing. Ubiquitous expanded tumor TCRs were found in blood more often at tumor resection than at routine follow-up.

Read against the paper, the sample's time point label means: sample taken at primary tumor resection. TCR sequencing used whole RNA extracted from tumor and nontumor lung tissue, or from cryopreserved PBMC samples, without cell sorting. The donors were about 71 patients from the lung TRACERx cohort who had early-stage, untreated non-small cell lung cancer. Only patients with enough RNA available from two or more tumor regions were chosen for TCR sequencing. Receptor amplification or capture employed 5' RACE. Sequenced on a NextSeq 500. In the TCR library protocol, a unique molecular identifier was attached to each TCR cDNA molecule so that PCR and sequencing errors could be corrected. On the study's bioinformatics: Decombinator tools were used for TCR identification, UMI-based error correction and CDR3 extraction. TCRs above a frequency of 2 per 1,000, corresponding to the top 1% of the tumor frequency distribution, were defined as expanded. Rényi diversity was computed with the R vegan package after subsampling each repertoire 100 times to 5,000 TCRs. CDR3 similarity networks were built from amino acid triplet string-kernel similarity, connecting CDR3s with pairwise similarity above 0.82. The public reads were reprocessed in TCRdb via fastp at Q25 and MiXCR, keeping in-frame beta chains. Every distinct CDR3 protein forms one entry, paired with its most common genes and DNA. The V and J calls come from TCRdb's annotation, not from the publication. The sample yields around 45,000 distinct CDR3 sequences; 10% to 15% were counted once. The top ten hold 35% to 45% of the sample.

The sequencing used PBMCs, collected at surgery. Recombination connected TRBV7-9 to TRBJ1-3; the D gene assignment is ambiguous. The source is a female donor with early-stage non-small cell lung cancer. The CDR3 loop reads CASSRRSGNTIYF. The DNA sequence follows: TGTGCCAGCAGTAGACGCTCTGGAAACACCATATATTTT.